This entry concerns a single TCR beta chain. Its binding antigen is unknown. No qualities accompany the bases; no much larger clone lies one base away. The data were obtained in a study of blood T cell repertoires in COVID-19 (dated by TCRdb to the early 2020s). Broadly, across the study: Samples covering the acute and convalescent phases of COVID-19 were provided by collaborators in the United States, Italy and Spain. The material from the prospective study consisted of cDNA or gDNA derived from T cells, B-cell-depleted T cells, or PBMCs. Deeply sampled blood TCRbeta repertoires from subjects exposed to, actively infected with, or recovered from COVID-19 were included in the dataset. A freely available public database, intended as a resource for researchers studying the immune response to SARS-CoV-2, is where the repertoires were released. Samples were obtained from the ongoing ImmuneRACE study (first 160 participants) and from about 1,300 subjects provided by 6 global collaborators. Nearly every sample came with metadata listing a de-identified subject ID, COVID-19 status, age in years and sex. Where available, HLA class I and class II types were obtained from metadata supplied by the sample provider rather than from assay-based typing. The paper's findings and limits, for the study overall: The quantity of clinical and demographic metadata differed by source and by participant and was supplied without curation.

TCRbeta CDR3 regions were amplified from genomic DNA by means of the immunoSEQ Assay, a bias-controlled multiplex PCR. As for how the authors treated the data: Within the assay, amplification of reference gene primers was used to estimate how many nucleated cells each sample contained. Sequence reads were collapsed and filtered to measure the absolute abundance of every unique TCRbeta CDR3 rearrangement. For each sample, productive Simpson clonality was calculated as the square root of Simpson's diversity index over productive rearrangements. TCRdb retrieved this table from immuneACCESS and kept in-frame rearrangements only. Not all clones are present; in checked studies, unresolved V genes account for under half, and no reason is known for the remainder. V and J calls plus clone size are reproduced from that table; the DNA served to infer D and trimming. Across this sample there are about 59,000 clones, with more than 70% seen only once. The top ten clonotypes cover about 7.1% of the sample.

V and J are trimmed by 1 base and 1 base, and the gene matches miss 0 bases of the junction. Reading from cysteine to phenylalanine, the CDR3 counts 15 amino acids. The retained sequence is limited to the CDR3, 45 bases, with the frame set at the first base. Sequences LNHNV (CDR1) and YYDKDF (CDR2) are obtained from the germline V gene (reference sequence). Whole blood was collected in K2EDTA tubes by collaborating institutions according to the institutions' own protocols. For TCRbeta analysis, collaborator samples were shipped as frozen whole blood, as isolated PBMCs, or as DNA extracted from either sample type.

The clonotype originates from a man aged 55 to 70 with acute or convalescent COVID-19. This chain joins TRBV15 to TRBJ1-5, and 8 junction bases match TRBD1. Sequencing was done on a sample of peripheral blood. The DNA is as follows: TGTGCCACCAGCAGAGGACAGGGGAGCAATCAGCCCCAGCATTTT. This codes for CATSRGQGSNQPQHF.